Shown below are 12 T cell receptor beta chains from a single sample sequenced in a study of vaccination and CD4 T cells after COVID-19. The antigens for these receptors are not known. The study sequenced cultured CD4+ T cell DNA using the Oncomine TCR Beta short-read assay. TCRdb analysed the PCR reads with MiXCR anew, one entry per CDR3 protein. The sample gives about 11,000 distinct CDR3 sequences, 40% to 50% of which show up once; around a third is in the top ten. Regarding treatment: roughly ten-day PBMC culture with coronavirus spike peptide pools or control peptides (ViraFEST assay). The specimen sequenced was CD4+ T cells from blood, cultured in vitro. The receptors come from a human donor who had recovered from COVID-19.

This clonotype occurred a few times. The CDR3: CASSNARLKNQGPHEQYF. The CDR3 DNA sequence: TGTGCCAGCAGCAACGCAAGACTCAAAAATCAGGGTCCCCACGAGCAGTACTTC. V is TRBV6-1 and J is TRBJ2-7; tentative D call: TRBD1 (5 bases). There are 18 residues in the CDR3. Germline-derived CDR1 and CDR2 are MNHNS and SASEGT. The ends were cut back, 6 bases at V and 5 bases at J, with 29 bases in the middle.

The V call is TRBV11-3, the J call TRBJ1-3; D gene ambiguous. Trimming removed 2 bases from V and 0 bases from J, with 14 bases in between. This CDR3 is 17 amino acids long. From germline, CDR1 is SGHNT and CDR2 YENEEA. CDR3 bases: TGTGCCAGCAGCTTAAGCTACTATCCCGGCTCTGGAAACACCATATATTTT. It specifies CASSLSYYPGSGNTIYF.

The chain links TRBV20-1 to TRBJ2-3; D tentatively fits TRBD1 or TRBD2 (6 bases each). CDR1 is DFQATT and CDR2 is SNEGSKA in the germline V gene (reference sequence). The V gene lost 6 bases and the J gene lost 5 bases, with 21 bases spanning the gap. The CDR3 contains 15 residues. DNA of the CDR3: TGCAGTGCCTCGCCGCGGGACGAGGGGGGAGATACGCAGTATTTT. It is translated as CSASPRDEGGDTQYF.

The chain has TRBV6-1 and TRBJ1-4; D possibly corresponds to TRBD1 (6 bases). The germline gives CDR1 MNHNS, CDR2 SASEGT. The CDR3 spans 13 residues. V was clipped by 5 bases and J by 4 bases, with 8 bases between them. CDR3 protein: CASSRDINEKLFF. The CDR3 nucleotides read TGTGCCAGCAGTAGGGACATTAATGAAAAACTGTTTTTT.

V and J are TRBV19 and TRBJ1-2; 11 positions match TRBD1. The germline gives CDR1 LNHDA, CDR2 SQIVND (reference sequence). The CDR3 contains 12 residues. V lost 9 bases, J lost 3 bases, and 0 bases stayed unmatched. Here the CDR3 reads CARGQGDYGYTF. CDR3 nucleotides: TGTGCCAGGGGACAGGGGGACTATGGCTACACCTTC.

The CDR3 region is CASRSRQGWIGAFF. Written as DNA, the CDR3 is TGTGCCAGCAGATCGAGACAGGGGTGGATTGGAGCTTTCTTT. The rearrangement links TRBV6-1 to TRBJ1-1; TRBD1 matches at 8 bases. The CDR3 has 14 amino acids. Germline lookup yields CDR1 MNHNS and CDR2 SASEGT. Germline trimming cut 6 bases from V and 10 bases from J; bases unmatched to any gene: 13.

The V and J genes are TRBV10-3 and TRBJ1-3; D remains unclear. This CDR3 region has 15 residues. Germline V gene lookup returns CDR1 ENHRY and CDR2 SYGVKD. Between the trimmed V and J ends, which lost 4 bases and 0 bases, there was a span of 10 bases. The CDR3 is CAISAISSSGNTIYF. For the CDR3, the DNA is TGTGCCATCAGTGCTATATCTAGCTCTGGAAACACCATATATTTT.

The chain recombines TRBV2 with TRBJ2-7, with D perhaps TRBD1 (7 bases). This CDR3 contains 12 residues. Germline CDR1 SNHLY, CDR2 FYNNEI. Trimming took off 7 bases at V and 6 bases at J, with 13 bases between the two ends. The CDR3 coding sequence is TGTGCCAGCACCCCAGGGGGGTCCGAGCAGTACTTC. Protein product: CASTPGGSEQYF.

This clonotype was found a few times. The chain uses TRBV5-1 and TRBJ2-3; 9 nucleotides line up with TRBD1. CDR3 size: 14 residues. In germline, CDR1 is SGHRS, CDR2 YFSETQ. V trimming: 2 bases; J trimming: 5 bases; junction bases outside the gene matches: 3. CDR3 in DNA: TGCGCCAGCAGCTTAGACAGGGGGAGAGATACGCAGTATTTT. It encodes CASSLDRGRDTQYF.

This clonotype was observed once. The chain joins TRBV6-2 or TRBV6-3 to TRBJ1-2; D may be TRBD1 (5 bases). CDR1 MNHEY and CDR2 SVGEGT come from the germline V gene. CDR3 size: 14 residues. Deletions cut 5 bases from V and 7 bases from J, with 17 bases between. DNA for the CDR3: TGTGCCAGCAGTCCCCGGGGACTCCAGGGTGGCTACACCTTC. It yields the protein CASSPRGLQGGYTF.

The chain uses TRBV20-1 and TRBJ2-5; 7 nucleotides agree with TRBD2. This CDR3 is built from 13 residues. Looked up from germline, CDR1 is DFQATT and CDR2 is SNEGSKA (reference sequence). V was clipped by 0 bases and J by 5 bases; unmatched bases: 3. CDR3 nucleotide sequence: TGCAGTGCTAGAGAGCCCGGGAGGGAGACCCAGTACTTC. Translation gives CSAREPGRETQYF.

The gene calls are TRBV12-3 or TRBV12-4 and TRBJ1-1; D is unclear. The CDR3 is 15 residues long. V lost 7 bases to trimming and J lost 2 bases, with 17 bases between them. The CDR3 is CASKQGRLRNTEAFF. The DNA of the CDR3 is TGTGCCAGCAAGCAAGGGCGGCTTAGAAACACTGAAGCTTTCTTT.